This T cell receptor (beta chain) was sequenced for a study of blood T cell repertoires in COVID-19. Turning to the study itself: Donors in the United States, Italy and Spain gave samples during acute or convalescent COVID-19. PBMCs, B-cell-depleted T cells, or T cells provided the cDNA or gDNA that made up the material.

How the authors handled the data: Cell counts per sample came from amplifying reference gene primers. Only in-frame clones appear in the TCRdb table, and some are missing; sequencing was by immunoSEQ multiplex PCR. That table gives V, J and clone size, and the DNA gave D and trimming. The sample gives about 98,000 clones, over 70% of which show up once; approximately 4% is in the top ten. CDR1 is SGHTA and CDR2 is FQGNSA in the germline V gene. Trimming cost V 3 bases and J 0 bases, with 9 bases left between them. The CDR3 extends over 15 amino acids. The TCR comes from a man between 60 and 75 years old with acute or convalescent COVID-19. The sequenced material came from peripheral blood. The chain links TRBV7-2 to TRBJ2-1, with D tentatively TRBD1 (5 bases). The CDR3 region is CASSFRVLSYNEQFF. DNA for the CDR3: TGTGCCAGCAGCTTCAGGGTACTCTCCTACAATGAGCAGTTCTTC.